This T cell receptor (beta chain) stems from a study of neurological immune-mediated disorders. The germline V gene has CDR1 SGHVS and CDR2 FNYEAQ. The J segment lost 5 bases and the V segment lost 5 bases, leaving 7 bases of the junction unmatched. The CDR3 covers 14 residues. This clonotype was picked up many times. TCRdb passed the 5' RACE reads through MiXCR, listing each CDR3 protein once. The sample has 20,000 to 25,000 distinct CDR3 sequences; 15% to 20% are singletons. The clonotype originates from a woman in her late teens or twenties with multiple sclerosis. This chain uses TRBV7-6 with TRBJ2-5; 8 bases match TRBD2. Source material: CD8+ T cells from blood. The CDR3 reads CASSIGLAGETQYF. The CDR3 coding sequence is TGTGCCAGCAGCATTGGACTAGCAGGCGAGACCCAGTACTTC.